This T cell receptor (beta chain) was profiled in a study of graft-versus-host responses after intestinal transplantation. General study findings and limits: Detected in recipient marrow were GvH clones, some of which were first observed in ileum or blood.

Comments on this clone: No antigen is known for it.

CDR3 length: 16 amino acids. With V trimmed by 4 bases and J by 2 bases, 7 bases remained unmatched. Germline V lookup: CDR1 SNHLY, CDR2 FYNNEI. TCRdb's copy holds only in-frame clones and misses some; the assay was immunoSEQ multiplex PCR. Among some 120,000 clones listed, more than 80% were seen once. The sequence came from a human donor who received an intestinal transplant. V gene TRBV2 combines with J gene TRBJ2-2; TRBD1 matches 7 bases. Sample: unstimulated CD4+ T cells sorted from spleen or lymph node cells, taken before intestinal transplant. CDR3 nucleotides: TGTGCCAGCAGTGGTTACAGGGGACCAAACACCGGGGAGCTGTTTTTT. Protein sequence: CASSGYRGPNTGELFF.